What follows describes a single TCR beta chain. This entry belongs to a study of T cell changes during pregnancy in multiple sclerosis. The CDR3 has 13 residues. Germline V gene lookup returns CDR1 MNHNS and CDR2 SASEGT. Unmatched junction bases numbered 5, after V lost 8 bases and J lost 7 bases. Assay: immunoSEQ multiplex PCR; the TCRdb copy retains only in-frame clones and omits some. The table shows about 100,000 clones, with 92% occurring only once. Sequenced material: peripheral blood, taken after pregnancy. The origin of this receptor is a female donor with multiple sclerosis, enrolled in a pregnancy study. The chain recombines TRBV6-1 with TRBJ1-6; 7 bases fit TRBD1. The CDR3 DNA follows: TGTGCCAGCGGGCAGGGACAGAATTCACCCCTCCACTTT. Protein product: CASGQGQNSPLHF.